This TCR beta chain is drawn from a study of cytomegalovirus exposure and HLA in healthy donors. PCR primers comprised 60 Vbeta and 13 Jbeta primers. Profiling relied on immunoSEQ multiplex PCR, and the TCRdb table lists in-frame clones only, not all of them. The repertoire holds roughly 70,000 clones, roughly 72% seen once, with around 6.3% in the top ten. After removal of 4 bases from V and 1 base from J, the junction contained 4 bases not matched to a gene. CDR1 is SEHNR, CDR2 FQNEAQ, per germline (reference sequence). The CDR3 spans 15 residues. This clone was counted a few times. At the DNA level, this CDR3 is encoded by other sequences in the same sample as well.

The receptor was isolated from a man aged 50-60 years in good health and CMV-seronegative. The sample was PBMCs. The chain is built from TRBV7-9 and TRBJ1-5, with 7 bases identical to TRBD1. This CDR3 reads CASSSGQASNQPQHF. In DNA, the CDR3 is TGTGCCAGCAGCTCTGGACAGGCAAGCAATCAGCCCCAGCATTTT.